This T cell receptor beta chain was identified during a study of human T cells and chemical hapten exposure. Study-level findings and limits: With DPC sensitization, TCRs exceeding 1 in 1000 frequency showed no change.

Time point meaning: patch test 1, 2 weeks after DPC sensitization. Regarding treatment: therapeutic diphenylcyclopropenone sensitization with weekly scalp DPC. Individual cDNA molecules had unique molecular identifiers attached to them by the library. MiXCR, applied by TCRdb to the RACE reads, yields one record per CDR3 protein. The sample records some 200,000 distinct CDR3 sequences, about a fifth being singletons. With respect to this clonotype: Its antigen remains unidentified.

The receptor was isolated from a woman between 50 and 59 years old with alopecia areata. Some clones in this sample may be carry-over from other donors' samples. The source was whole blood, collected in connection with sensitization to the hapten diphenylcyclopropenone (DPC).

In DNA form, the CDR3 reads TGTGCCAGCAGTTCTCCGGCCACGGAGGCCAAAAACATTCAGTACTTC. This codes for CASSSPATEAKNIQYF. The rearrangement joins TRBV2 to TRBJ2-4, with D uncertain. The germline CDR1 and CDR2 sequences are SNHLY and FYNNEI. The V end was cut by 5 bases, the J end by 1 base, with 15 bases between. This CDR3 has 16 amino acids.